These 20 T cell receptor beta chains were all obtained from the same sample, sequenced in a study of identical twins. A single record per CDR3 protein comes from TCRdb applying MiXCR to the 5' RACE reads. The table lists about 570,000 distinct CDR3 sequences, around a tenth of them singletons. The sample was also linked to a second study, of yellow fever vaccine responses in identical twins.

The sample taken for sequencing was PBMCs. The receptors originated from a woman under 30 in good health.

This clonotype was seen a few times. The rearrangement uses TRBV28 and TRBJ1-2; 9 positions agree with TRBD1. Germline V lookup: CDR1 MDHEN, CDR2 SYDVKM. The CDR3 extends over 16 amino acids. Losses at the gene ends were 7 bases for V and 2 bases for J; bases not matched to a gene: 11. The CDR3 DNA is TGTGCCAGCACTCCGATTACGGGACAGGGCAACTATGGCTACACCTTC. Protein product: CASTPITGQGNYGYTF.

This clonotype was picked up many times. J is TRBJ1-2 and V is TRBV7-2, with a weak D call TRBD1 (6 bases). The CDR3 spans 13 residues. The V end was cut by 4 bases, the J end by 13 bases, with 19 bases between. Germline CDR1 is SGHTA and CDR2 is FQGNSA. CDR3 DNA sequence: TGTGCCAGCAGCTCGGGGATGACAGGAGGACCCACCTTC. It translates to CASSSGMTGGPTF.

This clonotype occurred many times. The gene calls are TRBV28 and TRBJ2-3, with D tentatively TRBD1 (6 bases). Germline V CDR1 and CDR2: MDHEN, SYDVKM. There are 15 residues in the CDR3. Deletions cut 4 bases from V and 2 bases from J, with 13 bases between. In nucleotides, the CDR3 is TGTGCCAGCAGTTATACAGGGTCTCTCACAGATACGCAGTATTTT. Protein: CASSYTGSLTDTQYF.

The chain combines TRBV6-5 with TRBJ1-2, with D maybe TRBD1 (5 bases). CDR3 length: 15 residues. The V end lost 0 bases, the J end lost 5 bases, and 13 bases lay between the germline ends. The germline gives CDR1 MNHEY, CDR2 SVGAGI. In DNA, the CDR3 is TGTGCCAGCAGTTACTCGTCAACAGGCGCTTATGGCTACACCTTC. It codes for CASSYSSTGAYGYTF.

This clonotype was observed many times. The chain carries TRBV11-2 and TRBJ1-2; D might be TRBD1 (6 bases). The germline V and J ends were trimmed by 2 bases and 6 bases, with 13 bases remaining between them. Germline V lookup: CDR1 SGHAT, CDR2 FQNNGV. The CDR3 has 14 residues. Written as DNA, the CDR3 is TGTGCCAGCAGCTTACTCCAGGGGAGGGATGGCTACACCTTC. It is translated as CASSLLQGRDGYTF.

This rearrangement joins TRBV12-3 or TRBV12-4 to TRBJ1-5; the D is unclear. Trimming took off 8 bases at V and 4 bases at J, with 12 bases between the two ends. The CDR3 totals 13 residues. The CDR3 protein is CASGLNANQPQHF. In DNA, the CDR3 is TGTGCCAGCGGCCTCAATGCGAATCAGCCCCAGCATTTT.

In its sample, this clonotype was seen many times. The chain has TRBV5-1 and TRBJ2-3, with TRBD1 matching 7 bases. The CDR3 runs 14 residues. Germline V gene data show CDR1 as SGHRS and CDR2 as YFSETQ. Trimming cost V 4 bases and J 5 bases; bases outside gene matches: 7. The CDR3 DNA reads as TGCGCCAGCAGCACTCAAACAGGGGAAGATACGCAGTATTTT. Amino acids: CASSTQTGEDTQYF.

In this sample, this clonotype turned up a few times. The V call is TRBV29-1, the J call TRBJ2-3, with D hard to call. The ends were cut back, 6 bases at V and 0 bases at J, with 10 bases in the middle. The CDR3 extends over 13 amino acids. Germline-derived CDR1 and CDR2 are SQVTM and ANQGSEA. The CDR3 loop is CSVTGTSTDTQYF. In DNA form, the CDR3 reads TGCAGCGTGACTGGAACTAGCACAGATACGCAGTATTTT.

The sample holds a few counts of this clonotype. A junction boundary mismatches the germline segment, possibly from a read error. The chain links TRBV7-7 to TRBJ2-1; 7 positions agree with TRBD2. The CDR3 contains 17 residues. CDR1 and CDR2 (germline): SSHAT, FNYEAQ (reference sequence). As DNA, the CDR3 is TGTGCTAGCAGCTTAGCGGAGGTAGCGGGCGCTAGCAATGAGCAGTTCTTC. Translating it yields CASSLAEVAGASNEQFF. Based on the CDR3 plus reference TRBV7-7 and TRBJ2-1, the full variable domain is GAGVSQSPRYKVTKRGQDVTLRCDPISSHATLYWYQQALGQGPEFLTYFNYEAQPDKSGLPSDRFSAERPEGSISTLTIQRTEQRDSAMYRCASSLAEVAGASNEQFFGPGTRLTVL.

Many counts were recorded for this clonotype. This chain links TRBV20-1 with TRBJ2-3, with D possibly matching TRBD2 (5 bases). Between the trimmed V and J ends, which lost 1 base and 2 bases, there was a span of 13 bases. CDR3 length: 15 amino acids. Germline V CDR1 and CDR2: DFQATT, SNEGSKA (reference sequence). CDR3 in DNA: TGCAGTGCTAGAGTTTCCAGCGGACCCACAGATACGCAGTATTTT. It encodes CSARVSSGPTDTQYF.

This clonotype was counted at least ten times. The chain has TRBV7-2 and TRBJ2-5; either TRBD1 or TRBD2 may supply D (6 bases each). CDR1 and CDR2 (germline): SGHTA, FQGNSA. The germline V and J ends were trimmed by 3 bases and 5 bases, with 16 bases remaining between them. The CDR3 extends over 15 amino acids. CDR3 sequence reads: CASSFVAAQGETQYF. CDR3 nucleotides: TGTGCCAGCAGCTTCGTAGCGGCTCAGGGGGAGACCCAGTACTTC.

V is TRBV5-1 and J is TRBJ2-3, with no clear D. Trimming stripped 4 bases from V and 4 bases from J, with 13 bases between. Germline lookup yields CDR1 SGHRS and CDR2 YFSETQ. There are 14 residues in the CDR3. The CDR3 is CASSRTSAPDTQYF. Here the CDR3 DNA reads TGCGCCAGCAGCCGAACTTCAGCCCCAGATACGCAGTATTTT. Full variable domain (missing parts from reference TRBV5-1 and TRBJ2-3): KAGVTQTPRYLIKTRGQQVTLSCSPISGHRSVSWYQQTPGQGLQFLFEYFSETQRNKGNFPGRFSGRQFSNSRSEMNVSTLELGDSALYLCASSRTSAPDTQYFGPGTRLTVL.

This chain joins TRBV19 and TRBJ2-5; 11 bases line up with TRBD2. The germline gives CDR1 LNHDA, CDR2 SQIVND (reference sequence). This CDR3 contains 16 residues. V shed 8 bases and J 5 bases; nucleotides not matched to a gene: 13. In DNA, the CDR3 is TGTGCCAGTGCCCGGGTAGCGGGAGGGCCGTCGGAGACCCAGTACTTC. It codes for CASARVAGGPSETQYF.

This clonotype came up a few times. The gene calls are TRBV3-1 and TRBJ2-1; 7 nucleotides agree with TRBD2. Germline V gene sequence: CDR1 LGHDT, CDR2 YNNKEL (reference sequence). The V segment lost 4 bases and the J segment 11 bases; nucleotides outside the gene matches: 2. The CDR3 consists of 11 residues. Here the CDR3 DNA reads TGTGCCAGCAGCCCTGGGACTAAGCAGTTCTTC. The encoded protein is CASSPGTKQFF.

This clonotype was seen at least ten times. The chain links TRBV15 to TRBJ2-7, with TRBD2 identical over 7 bases. J lost 3 bases, V lost 1 base, and 6 bases had no gene match. The CDR3 contains 15 residues. Germline V gene sequence: CDR1 LNHNV, CDR2 YYDKDF (reference sequence). CDR3 coding DNA: TGTGCCACCAGCAGAGCTACCGGGACTATCTACGAGCAGTACTTC. Encoded protein: CATSRATGTIYEQYF.

The J gene is TRBJ2-5, the V gene TRBV18; 9 nucleotides agree with TRBD2. The CDR3 covers 17 residues. V was pared by 0 bases and J by 0 bases, with 5 bases of the junction left unmatched. Germline CDR1 and CDR2: KGHSH and LQKENI. The CDR3 reads CASSPPAPSGDQETQYF. CDR3 sequence (DNA): TGTGCCAGCTCACCACCGGCCCCTAGCGGGGACCAAGAGACCCAGTACTTC.

In its sample, this clonotype was seen a few times. This chain links TRBV16 with TRBJ2-3; D is possibly TRBD1 (5 bases). Germline lookup yields CDR1 KGHSY and CDR2 FQNENV. The ends were cut back, 3 bases at V and 2 bases at J, with 21 bases in the middle. The CDR3 extends over 18 amino acids. For the CDR3, the DNA is TGTGCCAGCAGCCACACCTCCAGGGCAGCCTCAAACACAGATACGCAGTATTTT. Translated, it gives CASSHTSRAASNTDTQYF. Looking up the rest from reference TRBV16 and TRBJ2-3 gives the full variable domain: GEEVAQTPKHLVRGEGQKAKLYCAPIKGHSYVFWYQQVLKNEFKFLISFQNENVFDETGMPKERFSAKCLPNSPCSLEIQATKLEDSAVYFCASSHTSRAASNTDTQYFGPGTRLTVL.

This clonotype was found a few times. The V call is TRBV4-2, the J call TRBJ2-7, with 7 bases lining up with TRBD2. The V and J ends lost 4 bases and 4 bases, in that order; junction bases with no gene match: 4. Germline V CDR1 and CDR2: LGHNA, YNFKEQ. The CDR3 is 13 residues long. Here the CDR3 reads CASSPVGGYEQYF. CDR3 nucleotide sequence: TGTGCCAGCAGCCCGGTCGGGGGGTACGAGCAGTACTTC.

This clonotype was seen a few times. The gene calls are TRBV7-2 and TRBJ2-7; 11 nucleotides match TRBD2. The CDR3 consists of 15 residues. The V gene's germline CDR1 is SGHTA and CDR2 FQGNSA. V shed 3 bases, J shed 7 bases, and the junction held 8 bases outside the gene matches. This CDR3 is CASSLIGTSGSEQYF. For the CDR3, the DNA is TGTGCCAGCAGCTTGATAGGGACTAGCGGATCGGAGCAGTACTTC.

The chain combines TRBV7-8 with TRBJ2-2; 9 bases are a match to TRBD1. The CDR3 covers 17 residues. Losses at the gene ends were 0 bases for V and 5 bases for J; bases not matched to a gene: 7. Germline V gene data show CDR1 as SGHVS and CDR2 as FQNEAQ. The CDR3 nucleotides read TGTGCCAGCAGCTTAGCCGGGACAGGGACTGGGACCGGGGAGCTGTTTTTT. The encoded protein is CASSLAGTGTGTGELFF.